The source of this TCR beta chain is a study of T cell responses to AZD1222 COVID-19 vaccine. The overall study: Timing groups of about 4 and about 12 weeks for second doses were pooled. Study-wide results and limits: Spike regions recognized by vaccine-associated CD4 TCRs spanned the protein, led by 160-218 and 743-854. Spike-specific TCR breadth and depth both grew after two AZD1222 doses.

CDR3 length: 14 residues. V shed 1 base and J shed 5 bases, with 11 bases lying between them. The germline V gene has CDR1 SGHVS and CDR2 FQNEAQ. Sequenced by immunoSEQ multiplex PCR; TCRdb stores in-frame clones only, minus some. The sample carries 150,000 to 200,000 clones, approximately 90% recorded once. This clone was counted a single time. Its antigen is unknown. The source material was peripheral blood, sampled on day 0 of AZD1222 vaccination. This chain uses TRBV7-8 with TRBJ1-1, with no clear D. The TCR sequence derives from an adult in good health. In DNA, the CDR3 is TGTGCCAGCAGCTTAGAAGGGAGTGGGACTGAAGCTTTCTTT. This encodes CASSLEGSGTEAFF.